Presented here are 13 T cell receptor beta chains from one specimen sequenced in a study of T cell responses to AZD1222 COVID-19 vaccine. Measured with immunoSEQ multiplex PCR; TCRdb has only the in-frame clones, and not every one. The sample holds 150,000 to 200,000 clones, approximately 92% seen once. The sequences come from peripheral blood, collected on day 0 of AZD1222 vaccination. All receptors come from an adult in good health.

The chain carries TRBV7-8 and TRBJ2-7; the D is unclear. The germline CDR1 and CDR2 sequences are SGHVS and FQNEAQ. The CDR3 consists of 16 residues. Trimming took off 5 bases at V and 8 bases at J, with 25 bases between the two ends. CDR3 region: CASSRVGSSSTAKQYF. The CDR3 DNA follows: TGTGCCAGCAGCCGAGTAGGGTCCTCCTCCACCGCCAAGCAGTACTTC. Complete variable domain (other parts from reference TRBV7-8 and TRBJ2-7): GAGVSQSPRYKVAKRGQDVALRCDPISGHVSLFWYQQALGQGPEFLTYFQNEAQLDKSGLPSDRFFAERPEGSVSTLKIQRTQQEDSAVYLCASSRVGSSSTAKQYFGPGTRLTVT.

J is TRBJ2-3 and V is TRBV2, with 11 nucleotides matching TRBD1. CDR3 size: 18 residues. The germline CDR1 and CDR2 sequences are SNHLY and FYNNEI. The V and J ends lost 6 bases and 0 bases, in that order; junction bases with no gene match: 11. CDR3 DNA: TGTGCCAGCAGGAAAACCGGGACAGGGGGTTATAGCACAGATACGCAGTATTTT. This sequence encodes CASRKTGTGGYSTDTQYF.

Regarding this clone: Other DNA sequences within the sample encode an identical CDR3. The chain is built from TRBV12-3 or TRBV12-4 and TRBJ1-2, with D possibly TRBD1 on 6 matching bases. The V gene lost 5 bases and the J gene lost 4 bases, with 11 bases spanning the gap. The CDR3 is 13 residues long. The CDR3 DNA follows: TGTGCCAGCAGTCCGGACAGTTCCTATGGCTACACCTTC. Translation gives CASSPDSSYGYTF.

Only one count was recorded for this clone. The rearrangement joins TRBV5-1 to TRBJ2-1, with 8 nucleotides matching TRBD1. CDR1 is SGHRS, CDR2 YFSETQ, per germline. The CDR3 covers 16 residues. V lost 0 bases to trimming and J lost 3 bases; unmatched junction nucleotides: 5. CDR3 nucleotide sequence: TGCGCCAGCAGCTTGGCCGGGACAGGAGACTACAATGAGCAGTTCTTC. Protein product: CASSLAGTGDYNEQFF.

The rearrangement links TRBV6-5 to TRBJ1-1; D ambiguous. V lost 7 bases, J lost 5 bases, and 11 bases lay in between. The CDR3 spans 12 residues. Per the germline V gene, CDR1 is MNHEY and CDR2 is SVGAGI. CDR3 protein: CASTTAGTEAFF. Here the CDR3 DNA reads TGTGCCAGCACTACGGCGGGTACTGAAGCTTTCTTT.

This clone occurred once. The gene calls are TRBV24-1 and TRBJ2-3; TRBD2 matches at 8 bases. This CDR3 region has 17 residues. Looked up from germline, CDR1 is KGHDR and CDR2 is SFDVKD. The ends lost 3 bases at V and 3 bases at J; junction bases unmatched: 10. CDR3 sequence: CATSDLPGSGTTDTQYF. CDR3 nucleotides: TGTGCCACCAGTGATCTCCCAGGTAGCGGGACTACAGATACGCAGTATTTT.

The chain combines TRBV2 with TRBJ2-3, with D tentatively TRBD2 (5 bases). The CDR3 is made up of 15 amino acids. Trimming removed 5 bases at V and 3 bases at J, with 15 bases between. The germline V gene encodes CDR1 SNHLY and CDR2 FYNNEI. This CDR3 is CASSSWASTTDTQYF. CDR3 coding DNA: TGTGCCAGCAGTTCATGGGCTAGCACGACAGATACGCAGTATTTT.

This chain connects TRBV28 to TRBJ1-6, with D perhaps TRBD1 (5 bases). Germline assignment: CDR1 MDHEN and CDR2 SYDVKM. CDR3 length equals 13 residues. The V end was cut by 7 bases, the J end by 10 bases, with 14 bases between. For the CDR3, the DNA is TGTGCCAGCATAGGGTCTAGGGGATCACCCCTCCACTTT. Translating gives CASIGSRGSPLHF. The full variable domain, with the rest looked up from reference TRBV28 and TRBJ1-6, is DVKVTQSSRYLVKRTGEKVFLECVQDMDHENMFWYRQDPGLGLRLIYFSYDVKMKEKGDIPEGYSVSREKKERFSLILESASTNQTSMYLCASIGSRGSPLHFGNGTRLTVT.

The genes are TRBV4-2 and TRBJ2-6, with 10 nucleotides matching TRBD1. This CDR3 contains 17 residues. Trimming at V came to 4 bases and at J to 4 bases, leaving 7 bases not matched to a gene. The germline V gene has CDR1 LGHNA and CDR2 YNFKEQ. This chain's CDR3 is CASSRLGQGSGANVLTF. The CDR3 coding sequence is TGTGCCAGCAGCCGCCTGGGACAGGGGAGCGGGGCCAACGTCCTGACTTTC.

CDR3 sequence reads: CASSYSRSGNEQFF. Written as DNA, the CDR3 is TGTGCCAGCAGTTACTCGAGGTCGGGGAATGAGCAGTTCTTC. This chain joins TRBV6-6 and TRBJ2-1; D is possibly TRBD2 (5 bases). CDR1 is MNHNY and CDR2 is SVGAGI in the germline V gene (reference sequence). The germline V and J ends were trimmed by 0 bases and 7 bases, with 10 bases remaining between them. The CDR3 extends over 14 amino acids.

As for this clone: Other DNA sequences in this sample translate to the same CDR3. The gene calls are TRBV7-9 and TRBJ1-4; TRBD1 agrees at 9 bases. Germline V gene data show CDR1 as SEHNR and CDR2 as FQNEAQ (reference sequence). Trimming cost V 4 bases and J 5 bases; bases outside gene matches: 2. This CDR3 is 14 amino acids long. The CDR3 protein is CASSSGQGNEKLFF. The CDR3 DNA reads TGTGCCAGCAGCTCCGGACAGGGGAATGAAAAACTGTTTTTT.

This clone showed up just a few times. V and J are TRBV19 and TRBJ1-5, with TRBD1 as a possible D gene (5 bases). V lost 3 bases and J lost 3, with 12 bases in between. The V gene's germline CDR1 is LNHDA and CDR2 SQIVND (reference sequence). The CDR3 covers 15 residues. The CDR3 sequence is CASSIFGGYNQPQHF. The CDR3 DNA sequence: TGTGCCAGTAGTATTTTCGGGGGTTACAATCAGCCCCAGCATTTT. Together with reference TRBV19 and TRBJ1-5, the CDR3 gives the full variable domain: DGGITQSPKYLFRKEGQNVTLSCEQNLNHDAMYWYRQDPGQGLRLIYYSQIVNDFQKGDIAEGYSVSREKKESFPLTVTSAQKNPTAFYLCASSIFGGYNQPQHFGDGTRLSIL.

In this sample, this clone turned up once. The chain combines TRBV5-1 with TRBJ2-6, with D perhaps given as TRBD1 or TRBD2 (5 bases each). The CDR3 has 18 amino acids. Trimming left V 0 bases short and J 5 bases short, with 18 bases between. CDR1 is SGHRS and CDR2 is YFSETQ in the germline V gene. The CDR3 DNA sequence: TGCGCCAGCAGCTTGGGGGCCGGGACGGTCATCAGGGCCAACGTCCTGACTTTC. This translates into CASSLGAGTVIRANVLTF.